Detailed here is one TCR beta chain. Its antigen is unidentified. This record comes from a study of cytomegalovirus exposure and HLA in healthy donors. PCR employed 60 Vbeta and 13 Jbeta primers. The data were produced by immunoSEQ multiplex PCR, yet TCRdb's version contains in-frame clones alone and is incomplete. The sample lists more than 85,000 clones; 70% to 90% were seen once. The CDR3 runs 15 residues. Trimming cost V 3 bases and J 1 base; bases outside gene matches: 5. The V gene's germline CDR1 is MRHNA and CDR2 SNTAGT. Whole-study findings and limits: Across donors, sequencing depth was assumed by presence/absence analyses to be roughly uniform.

Sequencing was carried out using PBMCs. J is TRBJ2-5 and V is TRBV6-4; 7 positions match TRBD2. The origin of this receptor is a man aged 35 to 55 in good health and CMV-seronegative. The CDR3 reads CASSESSGGQETQYF. In nucleotides, the CDR3 is TGTGCCAGCAGTGAAAGTTCGGGGGGCCAAGAGACCCAGTACTTC.